Below are 23 T cell receptor beta chains sequenced from a single sample in a study of metastatic and nonmetastatic thyroid tumors. TCRdb re-called clones from the PCR reads using MiXCR. The sample holds 15,000 or so clones, 25% to 30% seen once. None of the patients had undergone any treatment ahead of thyroid surgery. The sequencing input was tumor tissue. Receptor source: a male donor with papillary thyroid cancer or a benign thyroid nodule (not recorded which). Some clones in this sample may be carry-over from other donors' samples.

The V gene is TRBV7-9, the J gene TRBJ2-7; 10 bases line up with TRBD1. J lost 6 bases, V lost 5 bases, and 10 bases had no gene match. Per the germline V gene, CDR1 is SEHNR and CDR2 is FQNEAQ (reference sequence). The CDR3 loop spans 15 amino acids. Here the CDR3 reads CASSTTTGGKGEQYF. The CDR3 DNA follows: TGTGCCAGCAGCACCACGACAGGGGGCAAGGGCGAGCAGTACTTC.

This clone showed up many times. Additional DNA sequences in this sample encode the identical CDR3. V gene TRBV19 combines with J gene TRBJ2-5; D tentatively fits TRBD1 or TRBD2 (5 bases each). The CDR3 consists of 19 residues. The germline V gene encodes CDR1 LNHDA and CDR2 SQIVND (reference sequence). V lost 1 base to trimming and J lost 4 bases, with 25 bases between them. The CDR3 is CASSIAPQKVIGAGETQYF. CDR3 nucleotide sequence: TGTGCCAGTAGTATAGCCCCCCAGAAAGTGATCGGGGCGGGAGAGACCCAGTACTTC. Filled out from reference TRBV19 and TRBJ2-5, the complete variable domain reads DGGITQSPKYLFRKEGQNVTLSCEQNLNHDAMYWYRQDPGQGLRLIYYSQIVNDFQKGDIAEGYSVSREKKESFPLTVTSAQKNPTAFYLCASSIAPQKVIGAGETQYFGPGTRLLVL.

The rearrangement joins TRBV15 to TRBJ2-1; D remains ambiguous. Per the germline V gene, CDR1 is LNHNV and CDR2 is YYDKDF (reference sequence). Trimming removed 5 bases at V and 6 bases at J, with 11 bases between. The CDR3 is 13 residues long. The CDR3 spells CATSGLRFNEQFF. CDR3 sequence (DNA): TGTGCCACCAGCGGGCTACGGTTCAATGAGCAGTTCTTC.

Concerning this clone: The conserved final phenylalanine or tryptophan is absent from the CDR3, which likely points to a read error. The rearrangement uses TRBV27 and TRBJ2-7; D remains ambiguous. Trimming removed 5 bases at V and 6 bases at J, with 20 bases between. CDR1 MNHEY and CDR2 SMNVEV come from the germline V gene (reference sequence). CDR3 length equals 15 residues. The DNA of the CDR3 is TGTGCCAGCAGTAGGACCGGGTCGCTGGCCTTCGAGCAGTACTTG. It encodes CASSRTGSLAFEQYL.

This clone is medium-sized in the sample. The V call is TRBV5-1, the J call TRBJ2-7; D is tentatively TRBD1 or TRBD2 (6 bases each). In germline, CDR1 is SGHRS, CDR2 YFSETQ. The CDR3 totals 15 residues. V lost 4 bases and J lost 2, with 16 bases in between. The CDR3 DNA sequence: TGCGCCAGCAGCCTGGGGGGCGCTCAAACCTACGAGCAGTACTTC. This gives the protein CASSLGGAQTYEQYF.

The genes are TRBV28 and TRBJ2-5; D is possibly TRBD1 or TRBD2 (5 bases each). From germline, CDR1 is MDHEN and CDR2 SYDVKM. The CDR3 loop spans 15 amino acids. V was clipped by 3 bases and J by 1 base, with 12 bases between them. The CDR3 loop reads CASSFRGAGQETQYF. CDR3 sequence (DNA): TGTGCCAGCAGTTTTCGGGGCGCGGGCCAAGAGACCCAGTACTTC.

As concerns this clone: A junction boundary mismatches the germline segment, possibly from a read error. This sequence joins TRBV6-5 and TRBJ2-2; possibly TRBD2 for D (6 bases). This CDR3 spans 17 amino acids. Germline CDR1 MNHEY, CDR2 SVGAGI. The CDR3 sequence: CASSYSIRTTNTGELFF. DNA for the CDR3: TGTGCCAGCAGTTACTCGATTCGGACTACGAACACCGGTGAGCTGTTTTTT.

This clone was detected only once. This sequence joins TRBV20-1 and TRBJ2-1, with TRBD2 matching 8 bases. The CDR3 length is 14 residues. Germline V gives CDR1 DFQATT, CDR2 SNEGSKA (reference sequence). V lost 6 bases to trimming and J lost 13 bases; unmatched junction nucleotides: 17. The CDR3 nucleotides are TGCAGTGCAGATATCGGGACTAGGGTTAATTATCAGTTCTTC. As protein: CSADIGTRVNYQFF.

About this clone: A much larger clone is a single base away; this may be a read error. Here the CDR3 reads CASSSMTLGCGNIQYF. CDR3 sequence (DNA): TGTGCCAGCAGCTCGATGACACTAGGGTGTGGAAACATTCAGTACTTC. J is TRBJ2-4 and V is TRBV5-6, with D maybe TRBD2 (5 bases). Germline V gene data show CDR1 as SGHDT and CDR2 as YYEEEE. The V end was cut by 3 bases, the J end by 6 bases, with 19 bases between. CDR3 length: 16 amino acids.

This clone was seen a handful of times. Other DNA sequences in this sample translate to the same CDR3. The V and J genes are TRBV12-3 or TRBV12-4 and TRBJ2-2; TRBD2 aligns across 7 bases. The CDR3 is made up of 16 amino acids. With 9 bases clipped from V and 3 bases from J, the junction kept 13 bases outside the gene matches. CDR3 amino acids: CASSPAGSGDTGELFF. CDR3 DNA: TGTGCCAGTAGCCCAGCGGGGTCTGGGGACACCGGGGAGCTGTTTTTT.

This clone was observed at least ten times. The chain employs TRBV6-6 and TRBJ2-3; the match to TRBD2 covers 10 bases. V was clipped by 4 bases and J by 0 bases; unmatched bases: 7. Germline CDR1 reads MNHNY; CDR2 reads SVGAGI (reference sequence). CDR3 length equals 17 residues. The CDR3 DNA reads as TGTGCCAGCAGTTTGACTAGCGGGTCGCCTAGCACAGATACGCAGTATTTT. Translated: CASSLTSGSPSTDTQYF.

The chain employs TRBV6-2 or TRBV6-3 and TRBJ2-1, with D unresolved. This CDR3 is 12 amino acids long. Germline CDR1 and CDR2: MNHEY and SVGEGT. V shed 0 bases and J shed 13 bases, with 10 bases lying between them. CDR3 residues: CASSYSLQAQFF. The CDR3 DNA is TGTGCCAGCAGTTACTCGTTGCAAGCACAGTTCTTC.

This clone appeared many times. The V and J genes are TRBV3-1 and TRBJ1-2; D gene unclear. The CDR3 has 16 residues. Trimming shortened V by 6 bases and J by 1 base, and 18 bases separated the two germline ends. Germline loops: CDR1 LGHDT, CDR2 YNNKEL (reference sequence). The CDR3 here is CASRRFGISDNYGYTF. The CDR3 DNA sequence: TGTGCCAGCAGGCGCTTCGGGATCAGCGATAACTATGGCTACACCTTC.

In this sample, this clone is medium-sized. J is TRBJ1-5 and V is TRBV28; 7 positions agree with TRBD1. CDR1 and CDR2 from the germline V gene are MDHEN and SYDVKM. Trimming at V came to 2 bases and at J to 6 bases, leaving 7 bases not matched to a gene. The CDR3 length is 15 residues. CDR3 nucleotides: TGTGCCAGCAGTTTAGGAGGACAGGAGGTTCAGCCCCAGCATTTT. Protein sequence: CASSLGGQEVQPQHF.

This clone was recorded at least ten times. The chain recombines TRBV5-1 with TRBJ2-1; D possibly matches TRBD1 or TRBD2 (5 bases each). In germline, CDR1 is SGHRS, CDR2 YFSETQ. Trimming removed 2 bases from V and 4 bases from J, with 13 bases in between. This CDR3 has 15 residues. CDR3 in DNA: TGCGCCAGCAGCTTTGGGGGTACTCTTTACAATGAGCAGTTCTTC. Amino acid sequence: CASSFGGTLYNEQFF.

This clone has at least ten counts. This sequence joins TRBV27 and TRBJ1-6, with TRBD1 matching 8 bases. Per the germline V gene, CDR1 is MNHEY and CDR2 is SMNVEV (reference sequence). The CDR3 is 13 residues long. The V segment lost 6 bases and the J segment 8 bases; nucleotides outside the gene matches: 3. The CDR3 reads CASRDREYSPLHF. CDR3 in DNA: TGTGCCAGCAGGGACAGGGAGTATTCACCCCTCCACTTT.

A few counts support this clone. This rearrangement joins TRBV6-4 to TRBJ2-6; no reliable D call. V dropped 2 bases and J dropped 0 bases, with 8 bases sitting between them. The CDR3 is 16 amino acids. The germline V gene has CDR1 MRHNA and CDR2 SNTAGT. CDR3 region: CASSDDGDSGANVLTF. Written as DNA, the CDR3 is TGTGCCAGCAGTGACGACGGCGACTCTGGGGCCAACGTCCTGACTTTC.

In its sample, this clone was seen many times. A much larger clone differs by one base, so this may be a read error. This chain links TRBV18 with TRBJ2-7; a possible D gene is TRBD1 (5 bases). Trimming removed 5 bases at V and 4 bases at J, with 9 bases between. The germline V gene encodes CDR1 KGHSH and CDR2 LQKENI. The length of the CDR3 is 12 residues. As DNA, the CDR3 is TGTGCCAGCTCAACATCAGGGTACGAGCAGTACTTC. Amino acid sequence: CASSTSGYEQYF.

This rearrangement joins TRBV5-1 to TRBJ1-1; TRBD1 is a possible D gene (5 bases). V gave up 7 bases and J gave up 0 bases, with 16 bases separating them. Germline V gene data show CDR1 as SGHRS and CDR2 as YFSETQ. This CDR3 region has 15 residues. The CDR3 here is CASGIDRGMNTEAFF. The CDR3 coding sequence is TGCGCCAGCGGAATTGATAGGGGTATGAACACTGAAGCTTTCTTT. Complete variable domain (other parts from reference TRBV5-1 and TRBJ1-1): KAGVTQTPRYLIKTRGQQVTLSCSPISGHRSVSWYQQTPGQGLQFLFEYFSETQRNKGNFPGRFSGRQFSNSRSEMNVSTLELGDSALYLCASGIDRGMNTEAFFGQGTRLTVV.

There are many counts of this clone. The gene calls are TRBV11-2 and TRBJ2-7; TRBD2 might be the D (5 bases). The V gene lost 8 bases and the J gene lost 5 bases, with 10 bases spanning the gap. The CDR3 loop spans 11 amino acids. The V gene's germline CDR1 is SGHAT and CDR2 FQNNGV. CDR3: CASSPRDEQYF. Here the CDR3 DNA reads TGTGCCAGCTCCCCGCGGGACGAGCAGTACTTC. The variable domain in full, completed from reference TRBV11-2 and TRBJ2-7, reads EAGVAQSPRYKIIEKRQSVAFWCNPISGHATLYWYQQILGQGPKLLIQFQNNGVVDDSQLPKDRFSAERLKGVDSTLKIQPAKLEDSAVYLCASSPRDEQYFGPGTRLTVT.

This clone was seen ten or more times. The J gene is TRBJ2-7, the V gene TRBV19, with TRBD2 matching over 11 bases. The trim removed 5 bases at V and 6 bases at J, leaving 3 bases unmatched. Looked up from germline, CDR1 is LNHDA and CDR2 is SQIVND (reference sequence). The CDR3 covers 13 residues. CDR3 amino acids: CASSHGTSGEQYF. The CDR3 DNA reads TGTGCCAGTAGTCACGGGACTAGCGGCGAGCAGTACTTC.

This clone occurred many times. The chain recombines TRBV7-6 with TRBJ2-7; D gene uncertain. The CDR3 spans 14 residues. The V gene's germline CDR1 is SGHVS and CDR2 FNYEAQ. V shed 5 bases and J shed 0 bases, with 11 bases lying between them. The CDR3 DNA sequence: TGTGCCAGCAGCCCCGACGCTAACTCCTACGAGCAGTACTTC. Its protein product is CASSPDANSYEQYF.

As regards this clone: At one boundary the junction diverges from the germline segment, which might be a read error. The chain joins TRBV6-1 to TRBJ1-2; D is perhaps TRBD1 (5 bases). The CDR3 is 14 amino acids. The germline gives CDR1 MNHNS, CDR2 SASEGT. The CDR3 region is CASGKDGRGYGHTF. The CDR3 nucleotides are TGTGCCAGCGGAAAAGACGGCCGGGGCTATGGCCACACCTTC.